What follows are 27 T cell receptor beta chains derived from one specimen sequenced in a study of blood T cells in healthy people across ages. Next came a second PCR, run for about 7 to 12 cycles, which used a sample-barcoded 5' primer along with a J-beta primer mix. A single record per CDR3 protein comes from TCRdb applying MiXCR to the 5' RACE reads. The sample lists around 990,000 distinct CDR3 sequences; approximately 25% were seen once. These data are also associated with another study on T cells of mothers and their children.

Sample: blood. These receptors all come from a girl aged 2-10 years in good health.

This CDR3 reads CASSFMSGRDNEQFF. DNA for the CDR3: TGTGCCAGCAGCTTTATGAGCGGGAGGGACAATGAGCAGTTCTTC. The chain couples TRBV7-2 to TRBJ2-1, with TRBD2 matching over 10 bases. The V gene's germline CDR1 is SGHTA and CDR2 FQGNSA. The length of the CDR3 is 15 residues. Germline trimming cut 3 bases from V and 5 bases from J; bases unmatched to any gene: 4.

This clonotype showed up just once. The V gene is TRBV4-3, the J gene TRBJ2-3; tentatively, D is TRBD1 or TRBD2 (5 bases each). Between the trimmed V and J ends, which lost 1 base and 4 bases, there was a span of 15 bases. Germline V gene sequence: CDR1 LGHNA, CDR2 YSLEER. The CDR3 is 16 amino acids. The CDR3 protein is CASSQAPSLGADTQYF. In DNA, the CDR3 is TGCGCCAGCAGCCAAGCGCCTTCTCTGGGGGCAGATACGCAGTATTTT.

This clonotype has only a few counts. CDR3 loop: CSALAGRWETQYF. In DNA form, the CDR3 reads TGCAGTGCTTTAGCGGGAAGGTGGGAGACCCAGTACTTC. The rearrangement uses TRBV20-1 and TRBJ2-5; 8 bases are a match to TRBD2. Germline V gives CDR1 DFQATT, CDR2 SNEGSKA (reference sequence). J lost 5 bases, V lost 5 bases, and 7 bases had no gene match. The CDR3 is 13 amino acids.

This clonotype came up a few times. The chain links TRBV10-3 to TRBJ2-1, with D maybe TRBD1 (6 bases). Near its end, the DNA agrees better with TRBJ2-5, so the J call may be wrong. CDR3 length: 13 amino acids. The V gene's germline CDR1 is ENHRY and CDR2 SYGVKD. The CDR3 sequence is CASWTETQETQYF. In DNA, the CDR3 is TGTGCCAGCTGGACAGAAACTCAAGAGACCCAGTACTTC.

Only a few counts were recorded for this clonotype. This chain links TRBV25-1 with TRBJ2-1; weak D call: TRBD2 (5 bases). There are 14 residues in the CDR3. V was shortened by 5 bases and J by 4 bases, with 12 bases between the two germline ends. Per germline, CDR1 MGHDK and CDR2 SYGVNS. This CDR3 reads CASSSFPGYNEQFF. CDR3 in DNA: TGTGCCAGCAGTTCTTTCCCGGGGTACAATGAGCAGTTCTTC.

V usage is TRBV20-1 and J usage is TRBJ2-5; TRBD2 is a possible D gene (5 bases). The DNA end lines up better with TRBJ2-7; the J call may be wrong. Germline V gene sequence: CDR1 DFQATT, CDR2 SNEGSKA (reference sequence). There are 13 residues in the CDR3. The CDR3 spells CSAVGVATYEQYF. As DNA, the CDR3 is TGCAGTGCCGTCGGGGTAGCTACCTACGAGCAGTACTTC.

This clonotype was detected ten times or more. The chain recombines TRBV5-1 with TRBJ1-4; D is unclear. CDR1 is SGHRS and CDR2 is YFSETQ in the germline V gene. V lost 0 bases and J lost 5, with 2 bases in between. There are 12 residues in the CDR3. The CDR3 loop reads CASSLGNEKLFF. CDR3 bases: TGCGCCAGCAGCTTGGGGAATGAAAAACTGTTTTTT.

This clonotype showed up just a few times. The CDR3 spells CASKEPGQRPYGYTF. CDR3 coding DNA: TGTGCCAGCAAGGAACCGGGACAGAGACCCTATGGCTACACCTTC. This sequence joins TRBV2 and TRBJ1-2, with 7 bases matching TRBD1. Germline V gives CDR1 SNHLY, CDR2 FYNNEI. CDR3 length: 15 residues. Trimming took 7 bases from V and 4 from J; bases not matched to a gene: 12.

This chain connects TRBV5-1 to TRBJ1-2; tentative D call: TRBD1 (5 bases). Germline V lookup: CDR1 SGHRS, CDR2 YFSETQ. The V end was cut by 4 bases, the J end by 6 bases, with 19 bases between. The CDR3 consists of 15 residues. The CDR3 DNA reads as TGCGCCAGCAGCCAATACCTCCGGGACGCAAATGGCTACACCTTC. This gives the protein CASSQYLRDANGYTF.

This clonotype was observed a few times. The chain couples TRBV6-5 to TRBJ2-5, with D maybe TRBD1 (7 bases). The CDR3 is 14 amino acids. The germline gives CDR1 MNHEY, CDR2 SVGAGI. V was trimmed by 7 bases and J by 3 bases, leaving 15 bases between them. The CDR3 bases are TGTGCCAGCACCCCGCAGGGGGGAAAAGAGACCCAGTACTTC. This codes for CASTPQGGKETQYF.

J is TRBJ2-1 and V is TRBV5-1; weak D call: TRBD1 (6 bases). V was trimmed by 3 bases and J by 10 bases, leaving 11 bases between them. Germline assignment: CDR1 SGHRS and CDR2 YFSETQ. The CDR3 runs 12 residues. In DNA form, the CDR3 reads TGCGCCAGCAGCTCTCATAGGGGGGAGCAGTTCTTC. Amino acids: CASSSHRGEQFF.

The chain couples TRBV28 to TRBJ2-5, with D hard to call. The CDR3 covers 16 residues. Trimming stripped 5 bases from V and 5 bases from J, with 21 bases between. CDR1 and CDR2 (germline): MDHEN, SYDVKM. The chain's CDR3 is CASSQARALAWETQYF. The CDR3 DNA reads TGTGCCAGCAGTCAGGCCCGGGCCTTAGCCTGGGAGACCCAGTACTTC.

This clonotype was observed at least ten times. The CDR3 reads CASSSLGANYGYTF. CDR3 in DNA: TGTGCCAGCAGCTCCCTCGGAGCTAACTATGGCTACACCTTC. The chain joins TRBV7-8 to TRBJ1-2; D gene unclear. V shed 4 bases and J shed 0 bases, with 9 bases lying between them. This CDR3 is built from 14 residues. CDR1 is SGHVS, CDR2 FQNEAQ, per germline.

Only a few counts were recorded for this clonotype. J is TRBJ2-4 and V is TRBV20-1, with 7 positions matching TRBD1. In germline, CDR1 is DFQATT, CDR2 SNEGSKA (reference sequence). The CDR3 contains 18 residues. The V and J ends lost 2 bases and 0 bases, in that order; junction bases with no gene match: 13. CDR3 sequence (DNA): TGCAGTGCTAGACCCTCCGCGTCGGGACAGACAGCCAAAAACATTCAGTACTTC. Its protein product is CSARPSASGQTAKNIQYF.

V is TRBV25-1 and J is TRBJ2-7; unclear D gene. The CDR3 has 15 amino acids. The V end was cut by 4 bases, the J end by 0 bases, with 13 bases between. CDR1 and CDR2 from the germline V gene are MGHDK and SYGVNS. The CDR3 coding sequence is TGTGCCAGCAGTGCCTTAGACCCCTACTCCTACGAGCAGTACTTC. This encodes CASSALDPYSYEQYF.

V gene TRBV24-1 combines with J gene TRBJ2-2; D gene uncertain. The length of the CDR3 is 15 residues. Germline V gene data show CDR1 as KGHDR and CDR2 as SFDVKD. V lost 0 bases and J 5 bases, leaving 9 bases between the germline ends. The CDR3 protein is CATSDLDASTGELFF. DNA for the CDR3: TGTGCCACCAGTGATTTGGACGCCTCAACCGGGGAGCTGTTTTTT.

This clonotype was observed a few times. V usage is TRBV7-9 and J usage is TRBJ1-1, with unresolved D. The V gene's germline CDR1 is SEHNR and CDR2 FQNEAQ (reference sequence). Deletions cut 2 bases from V and 3 bases from J, with 13 bases between. The CDR3 is 15 amino acids. The CDR3 spells CASSLNEPGDTEAFF. The CDR3, as DNA: TGTGCCAGCAGCTTAAATGAGCCCGGGGACACTGAAGCTTTCTTT.

The V call is TRBV4-2, the J call TRBJ2-1; 8 bases are shared with TRBD2. Germline V lookup: CDR1 LGHNA, CDR2 YNFKEQ. V was clipped by 6 bases and J by 4 bases; unmatched bases: 8. This CDR3 is built from 15 residues. The CDR3 bases are TGTGCCAGCAGGAAAAGACTAGCGACTTACAATGAGCAGTTCTTC. Translation: CASRKRLATYNEQFF.

The V and J genes are TRBV29-1 and TRBJ2-5; TRBD2 aligns across 12 bases. The end of the DNA fits TRBJ2-7 better, so the J call may be wrong. The length of the CDR3 is 14 residues. The V gene's germline CDR1 is SQVTM and CDR2 ANQGSEA. The CDR3, as DNA: TGCAGCGTGGAACTAGCGGGAGGCGTCTACGAGCAGTACTTC. It translates to CSVELAGGVYEQYF.

As to this clonotype: At one end the junction does not follow the germline gene, possibly because of a read error. V gene TRBV24-1 combines with J gene TRBJ2-7; no clear D gene. The germline gives CDR1 KGHDR, CDR2 SFDVKD. The length of the CDR3 is 15 residues. DNA for the CDR3: TGTGCCGCCAGTGACCCCGGACGTGACTCCTACGAGCAGTACTTC. Residues: CAASDPGRDSYEQYF.

This clonotype was seen only a few times. The chain recombines TRBV4-1 with TRBJ2-1, with 11 bases that match TRBD2. Trimming cost V 0 bases and J 8 bases; bases outside gene matches: 15. Germline V CDR1 and CDR2: MGHRA, YSYEKL. The CDR3 has 19 amino acids. The CDR3 DNA reads as TGCGCCAGCAGCCAAGATCGTTTAACTAGCGGGAGTGGAATCGATGAGCAGTTCTTC. Translating it yields CASSQDRLTSGSGIDEQFF.

About this clonotype itself: One end of the junction does not line up with germline, which may come from a read error. The rearrangement links TRBV7-9 to TRBJ1-4; TRBD1 aligns across 7 bases. Germline values: CDR1 SEHNR, CDR2 FQNEAQ (reference sequence). This CDR3 is built from 15 residues. The CDR3 reads CSSSLWDSAYEKLFF. The CDR3 nucleotides read TGTTCCAGCAGCTTATGGGACAGCGCTTATGAAAAACTGTTTTTT.

This clonotype has only a few counts. This sequence joins TRBV5-5 and TRBJ2-7, with D perhaps TRBD2 (6 bases). V lost 6 bases, J lost 2 bases, and 18 bases lay in between. CDR3 length: 15 amino acids. Germline V gene data show CDR1 as SGHKS and CDR2 as YYEKEE (reference sequence). CDR3 loop: CASTHPGELPYEQYF. As DNA, the CDR3 is TGTGCCAGCACCCATCCGGGGGAGTTGCCCTACGAGCAGTACTTC.

CDR3 DNA: TGTGCCAGTAGTATCCCGGAGACCACTGAAGCTTTCTTT. Translating gives CASSIPETTEAFF. V is TRBV19 and J is TRBJ1-1; no clear D gene. The V gene lost 3 bases and the J gene lost 4 bases, with 9 bases spanning the gap. Looked up from germline, CDR1 is LNHDA and CDR2 is SQIVND (reference sequence). The CDR3 extends over 13 amino acids.

This clonotype has just a few counts. The chain combines TRBV27 with TRBJ2-1; maybe TRBD2 (5 bases). The germline V gene has CDR1 MNHEY and CDR2 SMNVEV (reference sequence). V lost 1 base to trimming and J lost 0 bases, with 10 bases between them. There are 16 residues in the CDR3. CDR3 sequence reads: CASSLFSGFSYNEQFF. The CDR3 coding sequence is TGTGCCAGCAGTTTATTCAGCGGATTCTCCTACAATGAGCAGTTCTTC.

The chain carries TRBV19 and TRBJ1-5; possibly TRBD1 for D (5 bases). The CDR3 consists of 16 residues. In germline, CDR1 is LNHDA, CDR2 SQIVND (reference sequence). With 3 bases removed from V and 5 bases from J, the gap between germline ends came to 17 bases. In nucleotides, the CDR3 is TGTGCCAGTAGTATTCCGCAGGGCGGAACAGATCAGCCCCAGCATTTT. Amino acids: CASSIPQGGTDQPQHF.

This clonotype turned up a few times. Likely a read error: the CDR3 ends without its conserved phenylalanine or tryptophan. The rearrangement joins TRBV6-5 to TRBJ2-5; TRBD2 aligns across 9 bases. CDR1 MNHEY and CDR2 SVGAGI come from the germline V gene. The CDR3 is 14 amino acids. Germline trimming cut 2 bases from V and 11 bases from J; bases unmatched to any gene: 9. The CDR3 region is CASSYVAGGLEQYL. CDR3 coding DNA: TGTGCCAGCAGTTACGTTGCGGGAGGGCTAGAGCAGTACCTC.